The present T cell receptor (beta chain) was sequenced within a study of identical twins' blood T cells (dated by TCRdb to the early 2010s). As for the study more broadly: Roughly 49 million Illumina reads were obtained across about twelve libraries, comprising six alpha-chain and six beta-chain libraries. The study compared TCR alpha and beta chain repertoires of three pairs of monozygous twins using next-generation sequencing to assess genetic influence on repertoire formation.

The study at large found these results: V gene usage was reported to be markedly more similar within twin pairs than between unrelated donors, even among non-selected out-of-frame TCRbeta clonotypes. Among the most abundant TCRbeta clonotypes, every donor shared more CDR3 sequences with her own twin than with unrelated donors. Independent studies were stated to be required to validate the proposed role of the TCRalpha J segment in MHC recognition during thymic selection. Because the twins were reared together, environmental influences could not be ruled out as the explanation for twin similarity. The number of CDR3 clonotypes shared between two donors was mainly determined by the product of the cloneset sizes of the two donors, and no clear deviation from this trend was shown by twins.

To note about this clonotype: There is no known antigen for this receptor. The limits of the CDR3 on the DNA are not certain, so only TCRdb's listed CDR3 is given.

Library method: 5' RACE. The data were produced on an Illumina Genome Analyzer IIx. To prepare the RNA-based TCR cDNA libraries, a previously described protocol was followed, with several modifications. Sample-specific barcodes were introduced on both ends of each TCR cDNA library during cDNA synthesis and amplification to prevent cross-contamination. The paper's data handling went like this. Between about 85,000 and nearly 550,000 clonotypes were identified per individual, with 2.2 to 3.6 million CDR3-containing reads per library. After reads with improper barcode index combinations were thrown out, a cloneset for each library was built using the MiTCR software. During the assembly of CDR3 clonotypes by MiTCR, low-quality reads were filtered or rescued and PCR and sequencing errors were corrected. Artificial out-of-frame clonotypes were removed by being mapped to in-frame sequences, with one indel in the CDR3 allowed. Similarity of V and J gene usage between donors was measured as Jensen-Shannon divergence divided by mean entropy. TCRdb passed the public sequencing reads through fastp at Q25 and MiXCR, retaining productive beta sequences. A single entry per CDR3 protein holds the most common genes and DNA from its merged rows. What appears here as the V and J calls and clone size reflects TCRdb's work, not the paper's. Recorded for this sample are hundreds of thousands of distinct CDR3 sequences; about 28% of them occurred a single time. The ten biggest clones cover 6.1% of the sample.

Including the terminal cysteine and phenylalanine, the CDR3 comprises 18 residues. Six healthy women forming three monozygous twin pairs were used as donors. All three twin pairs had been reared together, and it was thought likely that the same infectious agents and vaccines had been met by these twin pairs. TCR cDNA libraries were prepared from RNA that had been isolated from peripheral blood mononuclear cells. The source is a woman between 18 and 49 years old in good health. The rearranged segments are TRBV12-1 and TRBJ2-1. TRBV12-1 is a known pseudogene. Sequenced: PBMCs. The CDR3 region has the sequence CASSFYICSAPEYNEQFF.